The 28 T cell receptor beta chains listed next were all sequenced from one sample in a study of T cells in Graves' hyperthyroidism and ophthalmopathy. RNA transcripts yielded amplified TCR beta CDR3 regions. Researchers ran a first-round RT-PCR on the TCR CDR3 using the HTBI primer set. One entry per CDR3 protein, called by TCRdb with MiXCR from the multiplex PCR reads. Among 500,000 to 700,000 distinct CDR3 sequences listed, roughly 17% were seen once. What was sequenced was blood. The receptors come from a woman under 30 with Graves' hyperthyroidism.

The sample holds many counts of this clonotype. The CDR3 DNA reads as TGTGCCAGCAGTCGGACGCCTGAAGGTGGCTACACCTTC. Translated: CASSRTPEGGYTF. V is TRBV12-3 or TRBV12-4 and J is TRBJ1-2, with D unclear. The CDR3 has 13 residues. The ends were cut back, 5 bases at V and 7 bases at J, with 14 bases in the middle.

The chain employs TRBV28 and TRBJ2-6; D gene ambiguous. Germline CDR1 MDHEN, CDR2 SYDVKM. Trimming stripped 3 bases from V and 0 bases from J, with 9 bases between. The length of the CDR3 is 16 residues. The CDR3 DNA is TGTGCCAGCAGTTTGGGGATGAGCTCTGGGGCCAACGTCCTGACTTTC. This gives the protein CASSLGMSSGANVLTF.

This clonotype turned up a few times. This chain connects TRBV7-2 to TRBJ1-2; 7 nucleotides line up with TRBD1. This CDR3 contains 12 residues. With V trimmed by 2 bases and J by 14 bases, 8 bases remained unmatched. The germline V gene has CDR1 SGHTA and CDR2 FQGNSA. The CDR3 coding sequence is TGTGCCAGCAGCTTAATGGGACAGAAACTAACCTTC. Residues: CASSLMGQKLTF.

The rearrangement joins TRBV5-1 to TRBJ2-1, with D tentatively TRBD2 (5 bases). The CDR3 is made up of 17 amino acids. The germline V and J ends were trimmed by 5 bases and 0 bases, with 18 bases remaining between them. CDR1 and CDR2 (germline): SGHRS, YFSETQ. CDR3 loop: CASRRTGADSSYNEQFF. For the CDR3, the DNA is TGCGCCAGCAGACGGACCGGAGCGGATAGCTCCTACAATGAGCAGTTCTTC.

This clonotype was recorded many times. V usage is TRBV20-1 and J usage is TRBJ2-7; TRBD1 matches at 9 bases. CDR3 length equals 15 residues. Per germline, CDR1 DFQATT and CDR2 SNEGSKA (reference sequence). The V and J ends lost 5 bases and 3 bases, in that order; junction bases with no gene match: 11. CDR3 nucleotide sequence: TGCAGTGCTGGAATATGGGACAGGGCCTACTACGAGCAGTACTTC. It encodes CSAGIWDRAYYEQYF.

The chain employs TRBV6-2 or TRBV6-3 and TRBJ1-1, with no clear D. Trimming shortened V by 6 bases and J by 0 bases, and 8 bases separated the two germline ends. Germline values: CDR1 MNHEY, CDR2 SVGEGT. The CDR3 is 13 residues long. The CDR3 spells CASSFEVNTEAFF. CDR3 sequence (DNA): TGTGCCAGCAGCTTTGAAGTGAACACTGAAGCTTTCTTT.

Ten or more counts support this clonotype. The chain is built from TRBV28 and TRBJ2-7; tentatively, D is TRBD1 (6 bases). CDR1 and CDR2 from the germline V gene are MDHEN and SYDVKM. The CDR3 is 13 amino acids. V shed 6 bases and J shed 3 bases, with 12 bases lying between them. The CDR3 region has the DNA TGTGCCAGCAGCATGACAGGAAACTACGAGCAGTACTTC. Its translation is CASSMTGNYEQYF.

V is TRBV11-3 and J is TRBJ2-7; 9 bases map to TRBD2. Germline-derived CDR1 and CDR2 are SGHNT and YENEEA. The CDR3 totals 17 residues. Trimming cost V 1 base and J 3 bases; bases outside gene matches: 10. DNA of the CDR3: TGTGCCAGCAGCTTAGCGGCCGTGGCGGGGGGGCACTACGAGCAGTACTTC. Amino acids: CASSLAAVAGGHYEQYF.

The V gene is TRBV29-1, the J gene TRBJ1-1, with D hard to call. The V end was cut by 7 bases, the J end by 6 bases, with 15 bases between. There are 12 residues in the CDR3. Germline assignment: CDR1 SQVTM and CDR2 ANQGSEA. The CDR3 DNA is TGCAGCGGGGGTGACTTGGACTCTGAAGCTTTCTTT. Translating it yields CSGGDLDSEAFF.

This clonotype was counted many times. The chain combines TRBV7-2 with TRBJ1-3; 8 positions match TRBD1. CDR1 is SGHTA and CDR2 is FQGNSA in the germline V gene. V shed 3 bases, J shed 8 bases, and the junction held 9 bases outside the gene matches. There are 15 residues in the CDR3. In DNA, the CDR3 is TGTGCCAGCAGCTTTTCTACTGACAGGGGTTACACCATATATTTT. Translating gives CASSFSTDRGYTIYF.

The V call is TRBV12-3 or TRBV12-4, the J call TRBJ1-3; D is undetermined. The CDR3 totals 12 residues. Trimming removed 4 bases from V and 3 bases from J, with 4 bases in between. The CDR3 DNA is TGTGCCAGCAGTTGGCTTGGAAACACCATATATTTT. Translated: CASSWLGNTIYF.

Ten or more counts support this clonotype. This chain joins TRBV7-8 and TRBJ2-7; D gene uncertain. CDR1 and CDR2 from the germline V gene are SGHVS and FQNEAQ. The CDR3 is 14 amino acids. Trimming removed 0 bases from V and 3 bases from J, with 9 bases in between. The CDR3 loop reads CASSLAPEFYEQYF. The DNA of the CDR3 is TGTGCCAGCAGCTTAGCGCCGGAATTCTACGAGCAGTACTTC.

The chain recombines TRBV24-1 with TRBJ2-1, with D tentatively TRBD2 (6 bases). Trimming shortened V by 4 bases and J by 5 bases, and 20 bases separated the two germline ends. This CDR3 has 17 residues. Germline CDR1 and CDR2: KGHDR and SFDVKD. CDR3 coding DNA: TGTGCCACCAGTGACTACCGGTGGATGGACTACGACAATGAGCAGTTCTTC. Amino acid sequence: CATSDYRWMDYDNEQFF.

The V and J genes are TRBV27 and TRBJ1-4; no clear D gene. The germline CDR1 and CDR2 sequences are MNHEY and SMNVEV (reference sequence). CDR3 length equals 14 residues. V was shortened by 5 bases and J by 5 bases, with 12 bases between the two germline ends. Here the CDR3 DNA reads TGTGCCAGCAGTGAGAGGTTTGGGAATGAAAAACTGTTTTTT. Amino acid sequence: CASSERFGNEKLFF.

The gene calls are TRBV2 and TRBJ2-1, with 9 bases that match TRBD1. The CDR3 runs to 15 residues. V trimming: 1 base; J trimming: 4 bases; junction bases outside the gene matches: 2. Germline V gene data show CDR1 as SNHLY and CDR2 as FYNNEI. DNA of the CDR3: TGTGCCAGCAGTGAAGGGGGACAGGGATACAATGAGCAGTTCTTC. This sequence encodes CASSEGGQGYNEQFF.

This clonotype was seen at least ten times. The chain couples TRBV11-3 to TRBJ2-7, with D perhaps matching TRBD2 (5 bases). The length of the CDR3 is 14 residues. Per the germline V gene, CDR1 is SGHNT and CDR2 is YENEEA. The ends were cut back, 2 bases at V and 7 bases at J, with 15 bases in the middle. The CDR3 sequence: CASSLSGRTGEQYF. Written as DNA, the CDR3 is TGTGCCAGCAGCTTATCGGGCCGGACGGGGGAGCAGTACTTC.

The rearrangement joins TRBV9 to TRBJ1-4; no reliable D call. V lost 3 bases and J lost 0, with 9 bases in between. The germline V gene has CDR1 SGDLS and CDR2 YYNGEE. There are 15 residues in the CDR3. The CDR3 DNA reads TGTGCCAGCAGCGGTCGTGGAGCAACTAATGAAAAACTGTTTTTT. This encodes CASSGRGATNEKLFF.

Many counts were recorded for this clonotype. This CDR3 reads CASSLSTDANYGYTF. DNA for the CDR3: TGCGCCAGCAGCTTGTCGACGGATGCTAACTATGGCTACACCTTC. This chain uses TRBV5-1 with TRBJ1-2; D ambiguous. V lost 1 base, J lost 0 bases, and 10 bases lay in between. The CDR3 sequence is 15 residues long. Germline V CDR1 and CDR2: SGHRS, YFSETQ.

This clonotype was recorded a few times. The CDR3 loop is CSVEGQDGHSYEQYF. The CDR3 nucleotides read TGCAGCGTTGAAGGTCAGGACGGGCACTCCTACGAGCAGTACTTC. The rearrangement uses TRBV29-1 and TRBJ2-7; D is uncertain. The CDR3 runs to 15 residues. Trimming took off 1 base at V and 0 bases at J, with 13 bases between the two ends. CDR1 and CDR2 (germline): SQVTM, ANQGSEA.

The V call is TRBV7-6, the J call TRBJ2-1; TRBD1 matches at 12 bases. Germline V gene lookup returns CDR1 SGHVS and CDR2 FNYEAQ. With 3 bases clipped from V and 7 bases from J, the junction kept 10 bases outside the gene matches. This CDR3 has 17 amino acids. CDR3 nucleotides: TGTGCCAGCAGCTTTCTGGGGGGGACAGGGGGCTTAAATGAGCAGTTCTTC. As protein: CASSFLGGTGGLNEQFF.

The rearrangement links TRBV6-2 or TRBV6-3 to TRBJ2-2; TRBD1 matches 7 bases. This CDR3 is built from 16 residues. J was trimmed by 0 bases and V by 4 bases; bases with no gene match: 5. Germline CDR1 and CDR2: MNHEY and SVGEGT. CDR3 loop: CASSSTGDPNTGELFF. CDR3 in DNA: TGTGCCAGCAGTTCTACAGGGGACCCGAACACCGGGGAGCTGTTTTTT.

The J gene is TRBJ2-5, the V gene TRBV7-9; 7 bases are a match to TRBD2. Looked up from germline, CDR1 is SEHNR and CDR2 is FQNEAQ (reference sequence). The V gene end was trimmed by 1 base and the J gene end by 3 bases; junction bases not matched to a gene: 8. CDR3 size: 16 residues. CDR3 in DNA: TGTGCCAGCAGCTTAGGATGGGAGGGGCGGAAAGAGACCCAGTACTTC. Amino acid sequence: CASSLGWEGRKETQYF. Supplemented by reference TRBV7-9 and TRBJ2-5, the full variable domain reads DTGVSQNPRHKITKRGQNVTFRCDPISEHNRLYWYRQTLGQGPEFLTYFQNEAQLEKSRLLSDRFSAERPKGSFSTLEIQRTEQGDSAMYLCASSLGWEGRKETQYFGPGTRLLVL.

In this sample, this clonotype turned up once. This chain joins TRBV24-1 and TRBJ1-5; D is uncertain. V was trimmed by 5 bases and J by 5 bases, leaving 6 bases between them. CDR1 KGHDR and CDR2 SFDVKD come from the germline V gene. The CDR3 is 12 residues long. CDR3 sequence reads: CATSGRDQPQHF. CDR3 nucleotide sequence: TGTGCCACCAGTGGACGGGATCAGCCCCAGCATTTT.

This clonotype was picked up a small number of times. This chain links TRBV7-9 with TRBJ2-3; 8 nucleotides agree with TRBD1. The CDR3 loop spans 16 amino acids. The junction had 11 bases not matched to a gene; V was cut back by 5 bases and J by 4 bases. CDR1 and CDR2 from the germline V gene are SEHNR and FQNEAQ (reference sequence). The DNA of the CDR3 is TGTGCCAGCAGCAAACGGACAGGGAAGGGTGCAGATACGCAGTATTTT. It is translated as CASSKRTGKGADTQYF.

Of note for this clonotype: Since a much larger clone is just one base distant, this may be a read error. The V gene is TRBV15, the J gene TRBJ2-1, with D possibly being TRBD2 (5 bases). The CDR3 has 13 residues. Germline assignment: CDR1 LNHNV and CDR2 YYDKDF (reference sequence). The CDR3 region is CATTPSGTNEQLF. The CDR3 DNA follows: TGTGCCACCACGCCGTCGGGAACCAATGAGCAGCTCTTC.

The rearrangement links TRBV19 to TRBJ2-1; 8 positions agree with TRBD1. V lost 5 bases and J lost 7; bases outside the gene matches: 7. Germline-derived CDR1 and CDR2 are LNHDA and SQIVND (reference sequence). The CDR3 spans 14 residues. The CDR3 is CASSPDRVRNEQFF. The CDR3 DNA reads as TGTGCCAGTAGTCCGGACAGGGTGAGGAATGAGCAGTTCTTC.

V gene TRBV19 combines with J gene TRBJ1-4, with D perhaps TRBD1 (6 bases). The CDR3 extends over 16 amino acids. Germline V gene lookup returns CDR1 LNHDA and CDR2 SQIVND (reference sequence). The V end lost 4 bases, the J end lost 7 bases, and 19 bases lay between the germline ends. The CDR3 protein is CASSTNLLGGGEKLFF. As DNA, the CDR3 is TGTGCCAGTAGTACCAACCTATTAGGGGGAGGTGAAAAACTGTTTTTT.

CDR3 in amino acids: CASSYSIHTGVRMNTEAFF. The CDR3 bases are TGTGCCAGCAGTTACTCGATTCATACAGGGGTGAGAATGAACACTGAAGCTTTCTTT. The chain has TRBV6-2 or TRBV6-3 and TRBJ1-1; 7 positions match TRBD1. CDR1 MNHEY and CDR2 SVGEGT come from the germline V gene. This CDR3 spans 19 amino acids. V lost 0 bases and J lost 0; bases outside the gene matches: 13.